Below are 14 T cell receptor beta chains sequenced from a single sample in a study of blood T cell repertoires in COVID-19. Using immunoSEQ multiplex PCR, the repertoire was profiled, and TCRdb retains in-frame clones only, with some absent. Among 99,000 or so clones listed, 88% were seen once. The sequencing sample was made of peripheral blood. All receptors derive from a man between 50 and 59 years old with COVID-19, enrolled during active disease.

The rearrangement uses TRBV29-1 and TRBJ1-1, with 9 positions matching TRBD1. Germline V gives CDR1 SQVTM, CDR2 ANQGSEA. Germline trimming cut 5 bases from V and 0 bases from J; bases unmatched to any gene: 10. This CDR3 is 16 amino acids long. CDR3 protein: CSVRTRTGVMNTEAFF. As DNA, the CDR3 is TGCAGCGTTAGAACTAGGACAGGGGTCATGAACACTGAAGCTTTCTTT.

V is TRBV27 and J is TRBJ2-1; 8 bases map to TRBD1. The CDR3 spans 16 residues. Germline V gene data show CDR1 as MNHEY and CDR2 as SMNVEV (reference sequence). Trimming took 3 bases from V and 7 from J; bases not matched to a gene: 11. The CDR3: CASSFQGAIEQNEQFF. In nucleotides, the CDR3 is TGTGCCAGCAGTTTTCAGGGGGCCATAGAACAGAATGAGCAGTTCTTC.

The rearrangement joins TRBV9 to TRBJ1-6, with 7 bases identical to TRBD1. The CDR3 contains 17 residues. With V trimmed by 0 bases and J by 2 bases, 5 bases remained unmatched. CDR1 SGDLS and CDR2 YYNGEE come from the germline V gene. The CDR3 is CASSVVKRGPYNSPLHF. CDR3 DNA: TGTGCCAGCAGCGTAGTAAAAAGGGGGCCCTATAATTCACCCCTCCACTTT.

This sequence joins TRBV7-2 and TRBJ1-2, with a tentative D call TRBD1 (5 bases). The V end lost 6 bases, the J end lost 1 base, and 15 bases lay between the germline ends. Germline CDR1 reads SGHTA; CDR2 reads FQGNSA. CDR3 size: 15 residues. CDR3 DNA: TGTGCCAGCAGAACGCGAGAGACAGTTAACTATGGCTACACCTTC. Translated, it gives CASRTRETVNYGYTF.

V and J are TRBV6-6 and TRBJ1-1; D is undetermined. CDR1 MNHNY and CDR2 SVGAGI come from the germline V gene (reference sequence). The CDR3 extends over 12 amino acids. Trimming took 2 bases from V and 7 from J, leaving 8 bases between them. The CDR3 DNA reads as TGTGCCAGCAGTTACGGTACTCTTGAAGCTTTCTTT. It codes for CASSYGTLEAFF.

The chain links TRBV5-4 to TRBJ2-7; 7 bases line up with TRBD1. Germline CDR1 and CDR2: SGHNT and YYREEE (reference sequence). V lost 3 bases to trimming and J lost 3 bases; unmatched junction nucleotides: 6. CDR3 length: 14 amino acids. CDR3 bases: TGTGCCAGCAGCTCGAACAGGGGCCTCTACGAGCAGTACTTC. This gives the protein CASSSNRGLYEQYF. Full variable domain (missing parts from reference TRBV5-4 and TRBJ2-7): ETGVTQSPTHLIKTRGQQVTLRCSSQSGHNTVSWYQQALGQGPQFIFQYYREEENGRGNFPPRFSGLQFPNYSSELNVNALELDDSALYLCASSSNRGLYEQYFGPGTRLTVT.

This clone was found once. This chain connects TRBV4-1 to TRBJ2-7; TRBD1 matches 9 bases. The J segment lost 6 bases and the V segment lost 2 bases, leaving 8 bases of the junction unmatched. Germline V gene data show CDR1 as MGHRA and CDR2 as YSYEKL. The CDR3 length is 15 residues. This CDR3 is CASSQLGTGIGEQYF. The CDR3 DNA reads TGCGCCAGCAGCCAACTTGGGACAGGGATCGGCGAGCAGTACTTC.

This clone was observed a handful of times. This chain connects TRBV7-3 to TRBJ1-4; TRBD1 aligns across 7 bases. The CDR3 loop spans 15 amino acids. Germline CDR1 and CDR2: SGHTA and FQGTGA. Unmatched junction bases numbered 10, after V lost 4 bases and J lost 8 bases. This CDR3 is CASSSEQGIWEKLFF. As DNA, the CDR3 is TGTGCCAGCAGCTCCGAACAGGGGATCTGGGAAAAACTGTTTTTT. The full variable domain, in which reference TRBV7-3 and TRBJ1-4 provide the parts outside the CDR3, is GAGVSQTPSNKVTEKGKYVELRCDPISGHTALYWYRQSLGQGPEFLIYFQGTGAADDSGLPNDRFFAVRPEGSVSTLKIQRTERGDSAVYLCASSSEQGIWEKLFFGSGTQLSVL.

There are a few counts of this clone. The chain is built from TRBV12-2 and TRBJ2-2; the table names TRBD1, a call not compared with the DNA. TRBV12-2 is labeled a pseudogene. The CDR3 loop spans 20 amino acids. The CDR3: CASRSSSNRDRKANTGELFF. Written as DNA, the CDR3 is TGTGCAAGTCGCTCTTCCTCCAACCGGGACAGAAAAGCGAACACCGGGGAGCTGTTTTTT.

The chain carries TRBV24-1 and TRBJ2-2; a possible D gene is TRBD1 (5 bases). The CDR3 has 15 amino acids. Germline lookup yields CDR1 KGHDR and CDR2 SFDVKD. Trimming stripped 2 bases from V and 9 bases from J, with 15 bases between. The CDR3 DNA reads as TGTGCCACCAGTGATTCAAGCCAGGGTTACAGGGAGCTGTTTTTT. This encodes CATSDSSQGYRELFF.

CDR3 bases: TGTGCCAGCAGCTTAGAGGACGGGAACTACGAGCAGTACTTC. It specifies CASSLEDGNYEQYF. V usage is TRBV7-9 and J usage is TRBJ2-7; possible D gene TRBD2, 5 bases. This CDR3 contains 14 residues. Per the germline V gene, CDR1 is SEHNR and CDR2 is FQNEAQ (reference sequence). Between the trimmed V and J ends, which lost 1 base and 3 bases, there was a span of 10 bases. Looking up the rest from reference TRBV7-9 and TRBJ2-7 gives the full variable domain: DTGVSQNPRHKITKRGQNVTFRCDPISEHNRLYWYRQTLGQGPEFLTYFQNEAQLEKSRLLSDRFSAERPKGSFSTLEIQRTEQGDSAMYLCASSLEDGNYEQYFGPGTRLTVT.

This sequence joins TRBV5-5 and TRBJ1-1; 9 nucleotides agree with TRBD1. The CDR3 loop spans 14 amino acids. CDR1 and CDR2 (germline): SGHKS, YYEKEE (reference sequence). The trim removed 4 bases at V and 0 bases at J, leaving 1 base unmatched. The CDR3 sequence is CASSRTGVNTEAFF. The CDR3 DNA is TGTGCCAGCAGCCGGACAGGGGTGAACACTGAAGCTTTCTTT. Filled out from reference TRBV5-5 and TRBJ1-1, the complete variable domain reads DAGVTQSPTHLIKTRGQQVTLRCSPISGHKSVSWYQQVLGQGPQFIFQYYEKEERGRGNFPDRFSARQFPNYSSELNVNALLLGDSALYLCASSRTGVNTEAFFGQGTRLTVV.

The chain combines TRBV5-6 with TRBJ1-1; 9 nucleotides match TRBD1. V was clipped by 3 bases and J by 7 bases; unmatched bases: 13. Germline CDR1 and CDR2: SGHDT and YYEEEE. The CDR3 is made up of 16 amino acids. The CDR3 spells CASSSRDRDKSIEAFF. CDR3 bases: TGTGCCAGCAGCTCCCGGGACAGGGACAAGAGCATTGAAGCTTTCTTT.

The chain couples TRBV7-9 to TRBJ2-7, with 7 bases that match TRBD1. Germline CDR1 reads SEHNR; CDR2 reads FQNEAQ (reference sequence). The J segment lost 3 bases and the V segment lost 5 bases, leaving 7 bases of the junction unmatched. The CDR3 totals 14 residues. As DNA, the CDR3 is TGTGCCAGCAGCCGTCCGGGACAGAACTACGAGCAGTACTTC. Its protein is CASSRPGQNYEQYF. Using reference TRBV7-9 and TRBJ2-7 for the parts outside the CDR3, the full variable domain is DTGVSQNPRHKITKRGQNVTFRCDPISEHNRLYWYRQTLGQGPEFLTYFQNEAQLEKSRLLSDRFSAERPKGSFSTLEIQRTEQGDSAMYLCASSRPGQNYEQYFGPGTRLTVT.